One and the same sample provided the 31 T cell receptor beta chains below, sequenced in a study of blood T cell repertoires in COVID-19 (TCRdb year 2020). The method was the immunoSEQ multiplex PCR assay. As stored in TCRdb, this immuneACCESS dataset retains in-frame rearrangements with V and J assigned. A fraction of the clones does not appear; measured against another copy, unresolved V genes explain less than half of the discrepancy, and the remainder lacks a known reason. The sample data list under 250,000 clones, and about 85% of these were observed just once. Together, the top ten hold under 14% of the sample. Sequencing was carried out using PBMCs or T cells enriched from blood (not recorded which). The receptors here all came from a man aged 30 to 45 who had recovered from COVID-19.

The rearrangement joins TRBV28 to TRBJ1-1; 8 bases align to TRBD1. From germline, CDR1 is MDHEN and CDR2 SYDVKM. J gave up 6 bases and V 7 bases, and 13 bases lay outside the gene matches. The CDR3 has 15 residues. For the CDR3, the DNA is TGTGCCAGCATCCTAAGGACAGGGAGGATCGCTGAAGCTTTCTTT. This translates into CASILRTGRIAEAFF.

The gene calls are TRBV18 and TRBJ1-5; D is ambiguous. CDR3 length equals 15 residues. Germline CDR1 is KGHSH and CDR2 is LQKENI. The V end lost 1 base, the J end lost 1 base, and 8 bases lay between the germline ends. The CDR3 is CASSPLGQSNQPQHF. The DNA for the CDR3 is TGTGCCAGCTCACCACTCGGTCAAAGCAATCAGCCCCAGCATTTT.

This chain joins TRBV12-3 or TRBV12-4 and TRBJ1-2, with a possible D match to TRBD1 (5 bases). The CDR3 has 12 amino acids. Trimming stripped 7 bases from V and 7 bases from J, with 13 bases between. The CDR3 spells CASTYLGGGYTF. CDR3 DNA sequence: TGTGCCAGCACCTACCTCGGGGGTGGCTACACCTTC.

This clone was seen a handful of times. The chain joins TRBV4-3 to TRBJ1-3; possible D gene TRBD1, 6 bases. Germline CDR1 reads LGHNA; CDR2 reads YSLEER. The CDR3 consists of 16 residues. V gave up 1 base and J gave up 2 bases, with 12 bases separating them. The CDR3 reads CASSQAAQGPGNTIYF. The CDR3 region has the DNA TGCGCCAGCAGCCAAGCGGCACAGGGCCCTGGAAACACCATATATTTT.

The J gene is TRBJ2-4, the V gene TRBV11-2; 12 bases are a match to TRBD2. V lost 5 bases to trimming and J lost 2 bases; unmatched junction nucleotides: 10. The germline V gene encodes CDR1 SGHAT and CDR2 FQNNGV. CDR3 length equals 18 residues. The CDR3 nucleotides are TGTGCCAGCAGCCCCCTAGCGGGAGGGGGTACAACCAAAAACATTCAGTACTTC. This translates into CASSPLAGGGTTKNIQYF. Using reference TRBV11-2 and TRBJ2-4 for the parts outside the CDR3, the full variable domain is EAGVAQSPRYKIIEKRQSVAFWCNPISGHATLYWYQQILGQGPKLLIQFQNNGVVDDSQLPKDRFSAERLKGVDSTLKIQPAKLEDSAVYLCASSPLAGGGTTKNIQYFGAGTRLSVL.

The V gene is TRBV2, the J gene TRBJ1-1; TRBD1 agrees at 7 bases. The germline V gene encodes CDR1 SNHLY and CDR2 FYNNEI. There are 14 residues in the CDR3. The ends lost 7 bases at V and 4 bases at J; junction bases unmatched: 9. CDR3 in amino acids: CASTGTEGATEAFF. CDR3 sequence (DNA): TGTGCCAGCACTGGGACAGAAGGCGCCACTGAAGCTTTCTTT.

The chain carries TRBV6-5 and TRBJ2-1; 9 bases are a match to TRBD2. The CDR3 loop spans 16 amino acids. Germline CDR1 is MNHEY and CDR2 is SVGAGI. J was trimmed by 5 bases and V by 0 bases; bases with no gene match: 5. CDR3 coding DNA: TGTGCCAGCAGTTACTCGTTGGCTAGCGGGAACAATGAGCAGTTCTTC. Protein: CASSYSLASGNNEQFF.

The chain uses TRBV6-5 and TRBJ1-1, with 7 bases that match TRBD1. The CDR3 loop spans 12 amino acids. V shed 11 bases, J shed 5 bases, and the junction held 8 bases outside the gene matches. Looked up from germline, CDR1 is MNHEY and CDR2 is SVGAGI. The chain's CDR3 is CASHRGQTEAFF. The CDR3 DNA reads as TGTGCCTCACACAGGGGCCAGACTGAAGCTTTCTTT.

This sequence joins TRBV19 and TRBJ1-6; D is unresolved. Germline values: CDR1 LNHDA, CDR2 SQIVND (reference sequence). V dropped 4 bases and J dropped 7 bases, with 5 bases sitting between them. The CDR3 has 12 residues. The DNA for the CDR3 is TGTGCCAGTAGTAGGAGCAATTCACCCCTCCACTTT. Translation: CASSRSNSPLHF. The full variable domain, with the rest looked up from reference TRBV19 and TRBJ1-6, is DGGITQSPKYLFRKEGQNVTLSCEQNLNHDAMYWYRQDPGQGLRLIYYSQIVNDFQKGDIAEGYSVSREKKESFPLTVTSAQKNPTAFYLCASSRSNSPLHFGNGTRLTVT.

This clone was seen more than once but under ten times. The chain employs TRBV9 and TRBJ2-7, with 7 bases lining up with TRBD2. V shed 5 bases, J shed 8 bases, and the junction held 10 bases outside the gene matches. The CDR3 is 13 amino acids. Germline loops: CDR1 SGDLS, CDR2 YYNGEE. This CDR3 is CASSRRISGQQYF. Written as DNA, the CDR3 is TGTGCCAGCAGTCGTAGAATTAGCGGGCAGCAGTACTTC.

The chain recombines TRBV28 with TRBJ1-4; 8 bases match TRBD1. The CDR3 covers 15 residues. Germline V gene lookup returns CDR1 MDHEN and CDR2 SYDVKM. V shed 1 base, J shed 4 bases, and the junction held 2 bases outside the gene matches. CDR3 in amino acids: CASSLSGQGNEKLFF. The CDR3 DNA follows: TGTGCCAGCAGTTTATCCGGACAGGGTAATGAAAAACTGTTTTTT.

The J gene is TRBJ1-1, the V gene TRBV19; the match to TRBD1 covers 10 bases. The trim removed 6 bases at V and 7 bases at J, leaving 17 bases unmatched. The V gene's germline CDR1 is LNHDA and CDR2 SQIVND (reference sequence). The CDR3 runs to 17 residues. CDR3 region: CASRRPPGTGDYNEAFF. CDR3 in DNA: TGTGCCAGTAGACGACCTCCCGGGACAGGGGACTACAATGAAGCTTTCTTT.

The chain uses TRBV28 and TRBJ2-3; 7 bases fit TRBD2. V trimming: 5 bases; J trimming: 2 bases; junction bases outside the gene matches: 7. The CDR3 loop spans 15 amino acids. Germline V CDR1 and CDR2: MDHEN, SYDVKM. CDR3 in DNA: TGTGCCAGCAGTCACAAGCGGGATTTCACAGATACGCAGTATTTT. Residues: CASSHKRDFTDTQYF.

The V gene is TRBV9, the J gene TRBJ1-4, with a weak D call TRBD1 (6 bases). Trimming took 0 bases from V and 4 from J, leaving 13 bases between them. The CDR3 covers 16 residues. The germline CDR1 and CDR2 sequences are SGDLS and YYNGEE. CDR3 DNA sequence: TGTGCCAGCAGCGTAGAAACAGGGACGGGTAATGAAAAACTGTTTTTT. It is translated as CASSVETGTGNEKLFF.

V usage is TRBV19 and J usage is TRBJ1-2, with 7 bases aligning to TRBD1. V trimming: 4 bases; J trimming: 4 bases; junction bases outside the gene matches: 6. CDR3 size: 14 residues. In germline, CDR1 is LNHDA, CDR2 SQIVND (reference sequence). CDR3 in DNA: TGTGCCAGTAGTACACTAGGGGGCGGCTATGGCTACACCTTC. It codes for CASSTLGGGYGYTF.

V gene TRBV4-1 combines with J gene TRBJ2-7; TRBD2 matches at 8 bases. This CDR3 is built from 18 residues. J was trimmed by 2 bases and V by 2 bases; bases with no gene match: 14. CDR1 is MGHRA and CDR2 is YSYEKL in the germline V gene. CDR3 residues: CASSQPWGLSGGTYEQYF. The CDR3 DNA follows: TGCGCCAGCAGCCAACCATGGGGGTTGAGCGGGGGAACCTACGAGCAGTACTTC.

The genes are TRBV6-6 and TRBJ2-3; perhaps TRBD1 as D (6 bases). Per germline, CDR1 MNHNY and CDR2 SVGAGI (reference sequence). V lost 7 bases, J lost 0 bases, and 14 bases lay in between. The CDR3 spans 15 residues. CDR3 bases: TGTGCCAGCAAGGACAGCGTTACTAGCACAGATACGCAGTATTTT. This sequence encodes CASKDSVTSTDTQYF.

This chain uses TRBV5-1 with TRBJ1-6; TRBD1 matches at 8 bases. The CDR3 contains 14 residues. The ends lost 4 bases at V and 7 bases at J; junction bases unmatched: 4. Germline V lookup: CDR1 SGHRS, CDR2 YFSETQ. The CDR3 reads CASSLQGGNSPLHF. CDR3 nucleotides: TGCGCCAGCAGCCTACAGGGGGGAAATTCACCCCTCCACTTT.

J is TRBJ1-2 and V is TRBV3-1 (or the pseudogene TRBV3-2); TRBD1 matches 11 bases. CDR1 and CDR2 from the germline V gene are LGHDT and YNNKEL (reference sequence). Trimming cost V 2 bases and J 6 bases; bases outside gene matches: 17. There are 19 residues in the CDR3. As DNA, the CDR3 is TGTGCCAGCAGCCAATCTTATCCATACTCGGGACAGGGGGGAAATGGCTACACCTTC. Residues: CASSQSYPYSGQGGNGYTF.

A single count supports this clone. The chain employs TRBV7-6 and TRBJ2-3; weak D call: TRBD2 (7 bases). The CDR3 is 14 residues long. Germline CDR1 reads SGHVS; CDR2 reads FNYEAQ. V lost 4 bases to trimming and J lost 0 bases, with 8 bases between them. CDR3 amino acids: CASSSGGSTDTQYF. CDR3 coding DNA: TGTGCCAGCAGCTCGGGGGGCAGCACAGATACGCAGTATTTT. Full variable domain (remainder filled in from reference TRBV7-6 and TRBJ2-3): GAGVSQSPRYKVTKRGQDVALRCDPISGHVSLYWYRQALGQGPEFLTYFNYEAQQDKSGLPNDRFSAERPEGSISTLTIQRTEQRDSAMYRCASSSGGSTDTQYFGPGTRLTVL.

The chain has TRBV5-1 and TRBJ2-7; weak D call: TRBD1 (6 bases). V was trimmed by 0 bases and J by 6 bases, leaving 13 bases between them. CDR1 and CDR2 from the germline V gene are SGHRS and YFSETQ. This CDR3 comprises 14 residues. In DNA form, the CDR3 reads TGCGCCAGCAGCTTGGCAGGGGTCTCCCTCGAGCAGTACTTC. As protein: CASSLAGVSLEQYF.

This sequence joins TRBV9 and TRBJ2-1; no definite D call. Deletions cut 6 bases from V and 0 bases from J, with 16 bases between. The length of the CDR3 is 16 residues. Germline-derived CDR1 and CDR2 are SGDLS and YYNGEE. CDR3 loop: CASTNRHSNSYNEQFF. CDR3 DNA sequence: TGTGCCAGCACCAATAGGCACAGCAACTCCTACAATGAGCAGTTCTTC. The full variable domain, completed using reference TRBV9 and TRBJ2-1, is DSGVTQTPKHLITATGQRVTLRCSPRSGDLSVYWYQQSLDQGLQFLIQYYNGEERAKGNILERFSAQQFPDLHSELNLSSLELGDSALYFCASTNRHSNSYNEQFFGPGTRLTVL.

The table lists this clone with a count of one. The rearrangement joins TRBV19 to TRBJ2-2; TRBD1 is a possible D gene (6 bases). The V gene lost 5 bases and the J gene lost 9 bases, with 13 bases spanning the gap. Germline V gives CDR1 LNHDA, CDR2 SQIVND (reference sequence). The length of the CDR3 is 13 residues. The CDR3 is CASSATQGWELFF. CDR3 nucleotides: TGTGCCAGTAGTGCAACACAGGGTTGGGAGCTGTTTTTT.

This clone has only a few counts. The genes are TRBV30 and TRBJ1-6; tentative D call: TRBD1 (5 bases). The CDR3 has 15 residues. V lost 7 bases to trimming and J lost 0 bases, with 13 bases between them. Per the germline V gene, CDR1 is GTSNPN and CDR2 is SVGIG (reference sequence). For the CDR3, the DNA is TGTGCCTACGACAGTGAGAGCTCCTATAATTCACCCCTCCACTTT. This sequence encodes CAYDSESSYNSPLHF.

A single count supports this clone. A far larger clone differs by one base, so this is likely a read error. The same CDR3 can be traced to other DNA sequences in this sample. The chain combines TRBV7-4 with TRBJ1-5, with a weak D call TRBD1 (6 bases). Between the trimmed V and J ends, which lost 5 bases and 1 base, there was a span of 18 bases. The germline gives CDR1 SGHVT, CDR2 SQSDAQ. CDR3 size: 17 residues. The CDR3 bases are TGTGCCAGCAGCGCCGGCTACGGGGGGGGCAGCAATCAGCCCCAGCATTTT. This sequence encodes CASSAGYGGGSNQPQHF.

This clone was picked up one time. The gene calls are TRBV10-3 and TRBJ1-1, with D hard to call. V was clipped by 3 bases and J by 0 bases, with 14 bases between them. In germline, CDR1 is ENHRY, CDR2 SYGVKD. The CDR3 covers 16 residues. CDR3 amino acids: CAISDRPVALNTEAFF. DNA of the CDR3: TGTGCCATCAGTGACCGGCCCGTAGCCTTGAACACTGAAGCTTTCTTT.

The chain combines TRBV5-4 with TRBJ2-7; TRBD2 matches 12 bases. Trimming at V came to 4 bases and at J to 12 bases, leaving 5 bases not matched to a gene. The CDR3 consists of 12 residues. Germline CDR1 is SGHNT and CDR2 is YYREEE (reference sequence). The CDR3 loop is CASSLTSGSWYF. For the CDR3, the DNA is TGTGCCAGCAGCCTGACTAGCGGGAGTTGGTACTTC.

J is TRBJ1-4 and V is TRBV7-2; D gene ambiguous. Trimming removed 5 bases at V and 8 bases at J, with 18 bases between. The CDR3 extends over 15 amino acids. The germline V gene encodes CDR1 SGHTA and CDR2 FQGNSA. CDR3 DNA sequence: TGTGCCAGCAGCCCTCTAGCGGAGAATAGGGAAAAACTGTTTTTT. As protein: CASSPLAENREKLFF. Filled out from reference TRBV7-2 and TRBJ1-4, the complete variable domain reads GAGVSQSPSNKVTEKGKDVELRCDPISGHTALYWYRQSLGQGLEFLIYFQGNSAPDKSGLPSDRFSAERTGGSVSTLTIQRTQQEDSAVYLCASSPLAENREKLFFGSGTQLSVL.

This chain uses TRBV6-5 with TRBJ1-4; D is unresolved. Trimming left V 7 bases short and J 3 bases short, with 3 bases between. The CDR3 extends over 11 amino acids. Germline assignment: CDR1 MNHEY and CDR2 SVGAGI. CDR3 DNA: TGTGCCAGCACAGCTAATGAAAAACTGTTTTTT. Translated, it gives CASTANEKLFF.

V and J are TRBV27 and TRBJ1-1, with 9 positions matching TRBD1. The germline gives CDR1 MNHEY, CDR2 SMNVEV (reference sequence). This CDR3 contains 13 residues. Trimming cost V 5 bases and J 8 bases; bases outside gene matches: 6. The CDR3 loop is CASSHRGRNEAFF. The DNA of the CDR3 is TGTGCCAGCAGTCACAGGGGGCGAAACGAAGCTTTCTTT.

The V call is TRBV24-1, the J call TRBJ2-1, with D possibly being TRBD2 (5 bases). V dropped 1 base and J dropped 4 bases, with 13 bases sitting between them. This CDR3 is 16 amino acids long. CDR1 KGHDR and CDR2 SFDVKD come from the germline V gene. The CDR3 coding sequence is TGTGCCACCAGTGATTTTGAGGGTACCGGGTACAATGAGCAGTTCTTC. It yields the protein CATSDFEGTGYNEQFF.